A single sample gave rise to the 28 T cell receptor beta chains below, sequenced in a study of blood T cell repertoires in COVID-19. Produced via immunoSEQ multiplex PCR; TCRdb's table is partial and in-frame only. The table records some 69,000 clones, under 85% of them present only once. The sequenced sample consisted of peripheral blood. These receptors were collected from a man aged 60 to 69 with acute or convalescent COVID-19.

This rearrangement joins TRBV23-1 to TRBJ1-1, with TRBD1 as a possible D gene (5 bases). TRBV23-1 counts as an open reading frame of uncertain function. Trimming left V 6 bases short and J 5 bases short, with 16 bases between. This CDR3 is built from 14 residues. The CDR3 sequence: CASRQKVRVTEAFF. The DNA of the CDR3 is TGCGCCAGCAGACAAAAAGTCAGGGTTACTGAAGCTTTCTTT.

This clone has a handful of counts. This chain uses TRBV27 with TRBJ2-7, with TRBD2 identical over 8 bases. The V segment lost 0 bases and the J segment 6 bases; nucleotides outside the gene matches: 13. There are 17 residues in the CDR3. Germline loops: CDR1 MNHEY, CDR2 SMNVEV (reference sequence). The CDR3 DNA sequence: TGTGCCAGCAGTTTATCCCCTCCGGGACTAGTTCTGCGCGAGCAGTACTTC. Encoded protein: CASSLSPPGLVLREQYF.

This clone was counted between two and nine times. The CDR3: CASSRQVYDEQYF. The CDR3 DNA follows: TGTGCCAGCAGTCGACAGGTCTATGACGAGCAGTACTTC. The gene calls are TRBV2 and TRBJ2-7; TRBD1 might be the D (6 bases). The CDR3 extends over 13 amino acids. Germline-derived CDR1 and CDR2 are SNHLY and FYNNEI. With 5 bases removed from V and 5 bases from J, the gap between germline ends came to 13 bases.

CDR3 DNA: TGTGCCAGCAGCCCCAGGGCCGCTAACTATGGCTACACCTTC. Protein: CASSPRAANYGYTF. V gene TRBV5-4 combines with J gene TRBJ1-2, with D possibly being TRBD1 (5 bases). CDR3 size: 14 residues. V lost 4 bases and J 0 bases, leaving 10 bases between the germline ends. CDR1 and CDR2 (germline): SGHNT, YYREEE (reference sequence).

This chain links TRBV6-5 with TRBJ1-2, with D uncertain. The CDR3 is 13 residues long. The germline CDR1 and CDR2 sequences are MNHEY and SVGAGI. V was shortened by 6 bases and J by 4 bases, with 12 bases between the two germline ends. The CDR3 spells CASSFGLAYGYTF. The CDR3, as DNA: TGTGCCAGCAGCTTCGGACTGGCCTATGGCTACACCTTC.

The genes are TRBV10-1 and TRBJ1-6, with 12 bases identical to TRBD1. Per germline, CDR1 WNHNN and CDR2 SYGVQD (reference sequence). V lost 2 bases, J lost 10 bases, and 12 bases stayed unmatched. The CDR3 is 18 amino acids. The CDR3 DNA reads TGCGCCAGCAGTGAGGGGACAGGGGGCCTAAAGTCAGGATCACCCCTCCACTTT. Protein sequence: CASSEGTGGLKSGSPLHF.

This clone turned up a few times. This chain links TRBV3-1 (or the pseudogene TRBV3-2) with TRBJ2-5, with a weak D call TRBD2 (6 bases). Germline V gives CDR1 LGHDT, CDR2 YNNKEL (reference sequence). With 1 base removed from V and 11 bases from J, the gap between germline ends came to 17 bases. The CDR3 totals 14 residues. CDR3 coding DNA: TGTGCCAGCAGCCAAGCGGACTTACCGGGACTTCAGTACTTC. This encodes CASSQADLPGLQYF.

A single count supports this clone. The junction shows a germline mismatch at one end, possibly a read error. The rearrangement uses TRBV7-7 and TRBJ2-2, with D maybe TRBD1 (5 bases). The CDR3 loop spans 12 amino acids. Germline-derived CDR1 and CDR2 are SSHAT and FNYEAQ (reference sequence). For the CDR3, the DNA is TGTGCTAGCAGCTTAGACAGAAGGGAGCTGTTTTTT. Protein: CASSLDRRELFF.

V usage is TRBV9 and J usage is TRBJ2-5, with 9 bases lining up with TRBD2. Germline assignment: CDR1 SGDLS and CDR2 YYNGEE. V lost 0 bases to trimming and J lost 5 bases; unmatched junction nucleotides: 5. CDR3 size: 15 residues. DNA of the CDR3: TGTGCCAGCAGCGTAGGTGGGACTAGCCGCGAGACCCAGTACTTC. Its translation: CASSVGGTSRETQYF.

The V gene is TRBV18, the J gene TRBJ1-1; 7 bases agree with TRBD1. Germline lookup yields CDR1 KGHSH and CDR2 LQKENI. The CDR3 length is 16 residues. Trimming cost V 0 bases and J 0 bases; bases outside gene matches: 4. CDR3 sequence (DNA): TGTGCCAGCTCACCACCATCCCAGGGGGTGAACACTGAAGCTTTCTTT. As protein: CASSPPSQGVNTEAFF.

The CDR3 loop is CSARDKNTIYF. The CDR3 bases are TGCAGTGCTAGAGATAAAAACACCATATATTTT. The chain is built from TRBV20-1 and TRBJ1-3; no reliable D call. The CDR3 has 11 residues. Trimming took 0 bases from V and 6 from J, leaving 3 bases between them. From germline, CDR1 is DFQATT and CDR2 SNEGSKA (reference sequence).

This chain links TRBV10-3 with TRBJ1-3; D not certain. Trimming shortened V by 11 bases and J by 0 bases, and 8 bases separated the two germline ends. Per the germline V gene, CDR1 is ENHRY and CDR2 is SYGVKD. The CDR3 runs to 12 residues. The CDR3 sequence is CALRDSGNTIYF. The CDR3 DNA sequence: TGTGCCTTGCGGGACTCTGGAAACACCATATATTTT.

V and J are TRBV9 and TRBJ1-5, with a tentative D call TRBD1 (6 bases). This CDR3 contains 14 residues. Trimming cost V 1 base and J 4 bases, with 9 bases left between them. Per germline, CDR1 SGDLS and CDR2 YYNGEE. The CDR3 sequence: CASSVNTGNQPQHF. In nucleotides, the CDR3 is TGTGCCAGCAGCGTAAATACAGGGAATCAGCCCCAGCATTTT.

This clone was seen a handful of times. The CDR3 bases are TGTGCCAGTAGTATAACCCGAACGACAGGCAACTATGGCTACACCTTC. Amino acid sequence: CASSITRTTGNYGYTF. This chain joins TRBV19 and TRBJ1-2; perhaps TRBD1 as D (6 bases). The CDR3 length is 16 residues. Germline CDR1 is LNHDA and CDR2 is SQIVND (reference sequence). The V gene lost 2 bases and the J gene lost 2 bases, with 15 bases spanning the gap.

The chain couples TRBV3-1 (or the pseudogene TRBV3-2) to TRBJ1-5, with D tentatively TRBD1 (5 bases). Trimming stripped 0 bases from V and 6 bases from J, with 6 bases between. The length of the CDR3 is 13 residues. CDR1 is LGHDT, CDR2 YNNKEL, per germline (reference sequence). The CDR3 loop reads CASSQDTGQPQHF. The CDR3 DNA sequence: TGTGCCAGCAGCCAAGACACAGGTCAGCCCCAGCATTTT.

The chain joins TRBV12-3 or TRBV12-4 to TRBJ1-4, with D possibly being TRBD1 (6 bases). The CDR3 is 13 amino acids. V was cut by 5 bases and J by 7 bases, with 11 bases left in between. As DNA, the CDR3 is TGTGCCAGCAGTCGGGACAATCGTGAAAAACTGTTTTTT. Protein sequence: CASSRDNREKLFF.

As DNA, the CDR3 is TGTGCCACCAGCAGAGAGAGGGATACAGGGAATCAGCCCCAGCATTTT. It codes for CATSRERDTGNQPQHF. The chain uses TRBV15 and TRBJ1-5, with D tentatively TRBD1 (6 bases). CDR1 and CDR2 from the germline V gene are LNHNV and YYDKDF (reference sequence). The V gene lost 0 bases and the J gene lost 4 bases, with 13 bases spanning the gap. The CDR3 length is 16 residues. The entire variable domain, with the rest obtained from reference TRBV15 and TRBJ1-5, is as follows: DAMVIQNPRYQVTQFGKPVTLSCSQTLNHNVMYWYQQKSSQAPKLLFHYYDKDFNNEADTPDNFQSRRPNTSFCFLDIRSPGLGDTAMYLCATSRERDTGNQPQHFGDGTRLSIL.

The J gene is TRBJ2-2, the V gene TRBV19; tentatively, D is TRBD1 (5 bases). Germline CDR1 is LNHDA and CDR2 is SQIVND (reference sequence). The CDR3 sequence is 14 residues long. V shed 1 base and J shed 4 bases, with 7 bases lying between them. The CDR3 here is CASSIGQGTGELFF. CDR3 in DNA: TGTGCCAGTAGTATAGGGCAGGGCACCGGGGAGCTGTTTTTT.

This chain connects TRBV19 to TRBJ2-2, with a tentative D call TRBD2 (6 bases). The V end lost 8 bases, the J end lost 6 bases, and 19 bases lay between the germline ends. Germline CDR1 and CDR2: LNHDA and SQIVND (reference sequence). The CDR3 totals 15 residues. In DNA form, the CDR3 reads TGTGCCAGTCGGTCCGCGACGGGGGTCGCCGGGGAGCTGTTTTTT. It is translated as CASRSATGVAGELFF.

This clone was counted only a few times. V gene TRBV12-5 combines with J gene TRBJ2-3; 10 nucleotides align to TRBD1. Losses at the gene ends were 6 bases for V and 5 bases for J; bases not matched to a gene: 11. CDR1 is LGHNT, CDR2 FRNRAP, per germline. There are 16 residues in the CDR3. The CDR3 is CASGIGTGAPEDTQYF. The CDR3 bases are TGTGCTAGTGGAATAGGGACAGGGGCGCCGGAAGATACGCAGTATTTT.

This clone has more than one count but fewer than ten. The CDR3 here is CASSGAGGINQPQHF. Written as DNA, the CDR3 is TGTGCCAGCAGCGGCGCAGGGGGGATCAATCAGCCCCAGCATTTT. The J gene is TRBJ1-5, the V gene TRBV7-9, with 7 nucleotides matching TRBD1. With V trimmed by 5 bases and J by 3 bases, 7 bases remained unmatched. The CDR3 is made up of 15 amino acids. Looked up from germline, CDR1 is SEHNR and CDR2 is FQNEAQ (reference sequence).

The CDR3 sequence is CASSLNRENTEAFF. The CDR3 coding sequence is TGTGCCAGCAGTTTAAACAGGGAGAACACTGAAGCTTTCTTT. The chain uses TRBV6-5 and TRBJ1-1; TRBD1 might be the D (6 bases). Germline values: CDR1 MNHEY, CDR2 SVGAGI. V lost 4 bases and J lost 1, with 10 bases in between. This CDR3 spans 14 amino acids.

This clone was seen repeatedly, ten times or more. The chain combines TRBV11-2 with TRBJ1-6, with D maybe TRBD1 (5 bases). CDR1 is SGHAT, CDR2 FQNNGV, per germline. CDR3 length: 14 amino acids. Trimming removed 5 bases at V and 6 bases at J, with 11 bases between. The chain's CDR3 is CASSAEQGNSPLHF. CDR3 DNA sequence: TGTGCCAGCAGCGCCGAGCAGGGTAATTCACCCCTCCACTTT.

The V and J genes are TRBV12-3 or TRBV12-4 and TRBJ2-5; 9 nucleotides align to TRBD2. J gave up 5 bases and V 6 bases, and 4 bases lay outside the gene matches. The CDR3 has 13 residues. The CDR3 loop is CASSRSGGETQYF. CDR3 coding DNA: TGTGCCAGCAGCCGTAGCGGGGGTGAGACCCAGTACTTC.

The chain is built from TRBV5-1 and TRBJ2-7, with TRBD1 matching over 7 bases. The junction had 9 bases not matched to a gene; V was cut back by 3 bases and J by 6 bases. Germline CDR1 reads SGHRS; CDR2 reads YFSETQ. This CDR3 is 14 amino acids long. CDR3 nucleotide sequence: TGCGCCAGCAGCTCAGGACAGGTTGCGCTCGAGCAGTACTTC. It yields the protein CASSSGQVALEQYF. The variable domain in full, completed from reference TRBV5-1 and TRBJ2-7, reads KAGVTQTPRYLIKTRGQQVTLSCSPISGHRSVSWYQQTPGQGLQFLFEYFSETQRNKGNFPGRFSGRQFSNSRSEMNVSTLELGDSALYLCASSSGQVALEQYFGPGTRLTVT.

The rearrangement uses TRBV11-2 and TRBJ2-1; the D gene is possibly TRBD1 (6 bases). With 5 bases removed from V and 10 bases from J, the gap between germline ends came to 18 bases. Germline CDR1 reads SGHAT; CDR2 reads FQNNGV. The CDR3 consists of 14 residues. This CDR3 is CASSPESGAGEQFF. CDR3 DNA: TGTGCCAGCAGCCCAGAATCAGGGGCAGGGGAGCAGTTCTTC.

The chain has TRBV2 and TRBJ1-4, with D uncertain. This CDR3 contains 15 residues. V lost 2 bases, J lost 7 bases, and 14 bases lay in between. Germline values: CDR1 SNHLY, CDR2 FYNNEI. The CDR3 bases are TGTGCCAGCAGTGAAATGGGCCAAGGTGGTGAAAAACTGTTTTTT. It specifies CASSEMGQGGEKLFF. Full variable domain (missing parts from reference TRBV2 and TRBJ1-4): EPEVTQTPSHQVTQMGQEVILRCVPISNHLYFYWYRQILGQKVEFLVSFYNNEISEKSEIFDDQFSVERPDGSNFTLKIRSTKLEDSAMYFCASSEMGQGGEKLFFGSGTQLSVL.

CDR3 in amino acids: CAWIRGWNEQFF. The CDR3, as DNA: TGTGCCTGGATCAGGGGGTGGAATGAGCAGTTCTTC. This chain connects TRBV30 to TRBJ2-1; the match to TRBD1 covers 7 bases. The CDR3 has 12 amino acids. The junction had 4 bases not matched to a gene; V was cut back by 4 bases and J by 7 bases. CDR1 is GTSNPN and CDR2 is SVGIG in the germline V gene (reference sequence).